These T cell receptor beta chains were read from a single sample in a study of Graves' ophthalmopathy and Graves' hyperthyroidism. TCRdb independently ran MiXCR on the multiplex PCR reads; one entry per CDR3 protein. The table records 400,000 to 450,000 distinct CDR3 sequences, 20% to 25% of them present only once. Source material: peripheral blood. These receptors came from a woman aged 18-29 years with stable Graves' hyperthyroidism. Both conserved end residues are part of each CDR3. A D gene is named only where the DNA matches it firmly. Clone size is given for some rows only: seen once, a few or many times, or a class if the clone is expanded.

TRBV12-3/TRBV12-4	-	TRBJ2-4	many	TGTGCCAGCACCTTAGCCAAAAACATTCAGTACTTC	CASTLAKNIQYF
TRBV6-5	-	TRBJ2-4	many	TGTGCCAGCAGTCCTCAGTGGGGCGAATGGGCCAAAAACATTCAGTACTTC	CASSPQWGEWAKNIQYF
TRBV6-1	TRBD1	TRBJ2-7	-	TGTGCCAGCAGTGAATCCTTGACAGGGGCACTGCCCTACGAGCAGTACTTC	CASSESLTGALPYEQYF
TRBV4-1	-	TRBJ2-7	few	TGCGCCAGCAGCCACCGTACAGGCAACTCCTACGAGCAGTACTTC	CASSHRTGNSYEQYF
TRBV4-1	TRBD1	TRBJ2-5	many	TGCGCCAGCAGCCAACTCGACAGGGTTCATTACGAGACCCAGTACTTC	CASSQLDRVHYETQYF
TRBV20-1	-	TRBJ2-7	many	TGCAGTGCTAAGGTCGGGGGCTACGAGCAGTACTTC	CSAKVGGYEQYF
TRBV2	-	TRBJ2-5	many	TGTGCCAGCAGTGGGGCAGGGGCAGAGACCCAGTACTTC	CASSGAGAETQYF
TRBV7-2	TRBD1	TRBJ2-4	many	TGTGCCAGCACCCAGGGACAGGCTCTTGGTGGCATTAAGTACTTC	CASTQGQALGGIKYF
TRBV30	-	TRBJ2-5	-	TGTGCCTGGAATCAGGGGCAAGAGACCCAGTACTTC	CAWNQGQETQYF
TRBV6-1	TRBD1	TRBJ1-2	few	TGTGCCAGCAGCCAGGACAGGGATTACGACTATGGCTACACCTTC	CASSQDRDYDYGYTF
TRBV6-5	-	TRBJ2-2	-	TGTGCCAGCAAGTTCGACAGAGATACCGGGGAGCTGTTTTTT	CASKFDRDTGELFF
TRBV12-3/TRBV12-4	-	TRBJ1-5	few	TGTGCCAGCAGCCTAAGACCGGAGAATCAGCCCCAGCATTTT	CASSLRPENQPQHF
TRBV7-8	TRBD1	TRBJ1-1	many	TGTGCCAGCAGCACCAGACAGGGAATATTTGGCACTGAAGCTTTCTTT	CASSTRQGIFGTEAFF
TRBV2	-	TRBJ2-7	many	TGTGCCAGCATCCTTGGGGGCTACGAGCAGTACTTC	CASILGGYEQYF
TRBV18	-	TRBJ1-1	few	TGTGCCAGCTCACAGCCGACCATGAACACTGAAGCTTTCTTT	CASSQPTMNTEAFF
TRBV28	-	TRBJ2-5	many	TGTGCCAGCAGTTCCCGGGACCCTATGCGGTACTTC	CASSSRDPMRYF
TRBV27	TRBD1	TRBJ2-7	many	TGTGCCAGCAGTTTGACAGGGGGGCTCGAGCAGTACTTC	CASSLTGGLEQYF
TRBV19	TRBD2	TRBJ2-7	few	TGTGCCAGTAGTATAAAGCGGGAGGTTTCCTACGAGCAGTACTTC	CASSIKREVSYEQYF
TRBV25-1	-	TRBJ1-3	many	TGTGCCAGCAGTGAATTCGGGCTGCACTCTGGAAACACCATATATTTT	CASSEFGLHSGNTIYF
TRBV7-8	TRBD2	TRBJ2-7	many	TGTGCCAGCAGTACGGGACTAGCGAACGAGCAGTACTTC	CASSTGLANEQYF
TRBV20-1	-	TRBJ2-5	-	TGCAGTGCTAGGGATATGAGGGCTGAGGAGACCCAGTACTTC	CSARDMRAEETQYF
TRBV2	TRBD1	TRBJ1-2	many	TGTGCCAGCAGTCCCAGGGGGGGAGACTATGGCTACACCTTC	CASSPRGGDYGYTF
TRBV12-3/TRBV12-4	-	TRBJ1-2	many	TGTGCCAGCAGTTTAGCGTTGTTGGCGGGCTACACCTTC	CASSLALLAGYTF
TRBV6-5	-	TRBJ1-2	-	TGTGCCAGCAGTTACTCCCTGAGTGCTAACTATGGCTACACCTTC	CASSYSLSANYGYTF
TRBV20-1	-	TRBJ1-1	many	TGCAGTGCTAGAGATGAAGGGGGAAACACTGAAGCTTTCTTT	CSARDEGGNTEAFF